One and the same sample provided the 10 T cell receptor beta chains below, sequenced in a study of blood T cell repertoires in COVID-19. Using immunoSEQ multiplex PCR, the repertoire was profiled, and TCRdb retains in-frame clones only, with some absent. This table has about 260,000 clones, 86% appearing once. The material sequenced was peripheral blood. The receptors were sampled from a man between 35 and 55 years old who had recovered from COVID-19.

A few counts support this clone. This chain uses TRBV4-3 with TRBJ1-3, with unresolved D. The CDR3 is made up of 18 amino acids. V lost 0 bases, J lost 1 base, and 16 bases lay in between. The germline gives CDR1 LGHNA, CDR2 YSLEER. CDR3 sequence (DNA): TGCGCCAGCAGCCAAGATACACGAGGATCCTATTCTGGAAACACCATATATTTT. Translation: CASSQDTRGSYSGNTIYF.

The chain combines TRBV28 with TRBJ2-7; 9 bases match TRBD1. The CDR3 has 15 amino acids. V lost 10 bases to trimming and J lost 0 bases; unmatched junction nucleotides: 10. Looked up from germline, CDR1 is MDHEN and CDR2 is SYDVKM. DNA for the CDR3: TGTGCCACCGGTGAAGGGACAGGGAGCTCCTACGAGCAGTACTTC. Translated, it gives CATGEGTGSSYEQYF.

The V call is TRBV7-9, the J call TRBJ1-6; 7 nucleotides line up with TRBD1. The CDR3 runs to 12 residues. The V gene's germline CDR1 is SEHNR and CDR2 FQNEAQ (reference sequence). Germline trimming cut 5 bases from V and 8 bases from J; bases unmatched to any gene: 0. In DNA form, the CDR3 reads TGTGCCAGCAGCACAGGGGATTCACCCCTCCACTTT. Translation gives CASSTGDSPLHF.

This chain connects TRBV6-5 to TRBJ2-1; D is uncertain. The germline V and J ends were trimmed by 2 bases and 0 bases, with 8 bases remaining between them. The length of the CDR3 is 15 residues. From germline, CDR1 is MNHEY and CDR2 SVGAGI. The CDR3 DNA sequence: TGTGCCAGCAGTTACCGGGTCGGCTCCTACAATGAGCAGTTCTTC. Its protein is CASSYRVGSYNEQFF.

This sequence joins TRBV14 and TRBJ2-5; the match to TRBD1 covers 10 bases. There are 16 residues in the CDR3. Germline V gene sequence: CDR1 SGHDN, CDR2 FVKESK. The V and J ends lost 5 bases and 5 bases, in that order; junction bases with no gene match: 11. The CDR3 nucleotides read TGTGCCAGCAGCAAAGGGACAGGGGTTCCAGCGGAGACCCAGTACTTC. Amino acids: CASSKGTGVPAETQYF.

This clone showed up just a few times. The chain combines TRBV5-4 with TRBJ2-1; D call uncertain. Germline V gene sequence: CDR1 SGHNT, CDR2 YYREEE (reference sequence). The V end lost 1 base, the J end lost 4 bases, and 9 bases lay between the germline ends. The length of the CDR3 is 14 residues. The CDR3 protein is CASSLLSVYNEQFF. The DNA of the CDR3 is TGTGCCAGCAGCTTGTTGTCGGTTTACAATGAGCAGTTCTTC.

This clone has only one observation. J is TRBJ1-4 and V is TRBV5-1, with D unclear. The CDR3 has 17 residues. V lost 4 bases and J 2 bases, leaving 18 bases between the germline ends. Germline-derived CDR1 and CDR2 are SGHRS and YFSETQ. CDR3 residues: CASSLRGVSGTNEKLFF. The CDR3 nucleotides read TGCGCCAGCAGCCTCCGCGGGGTGAGCGGCACTAATGAAAAACTGTTTTTT.

This clone occurred a few times. The J gene is TRBJ2-5, the V gene TRBV5-1, with 10 bases fitting TRBD1. The CDR3 is 14 amino acids. Germline loops: CDR1 SGHRS, CDR2 YFSETQ. With V trimmed by 3 bases and J by 4 bases, 3 bases remained unmatched. CDR3 loop: CASSSGQGVETQYF. CDR3 sequence (DNA): TGCGCCAGCAGCTCAGGACAGGGGGTAGAGACCCAGTACTTC.

As to this clone: Other DNA sequences in the same sample also yield this CDR3. The V call is TRBV4-3, the J call TRBJ2-5; 12 bases map to TRBD2. The CDR3 is 15 amino acids. V trimming: 1 base; J trimming: 5 bases; junction bases outside the gene matches: 2. Per germline, CDR1 LGHNA and CDR2 YSLEER. The CDR3 DNA is TGCGCCAGCAGCCAAGGACTAGCGGGAGTGGAGACCCAGTACTTC. It encodes CASSQGLAGVETQYF.

This chain uses TRBV7-9 with TRBJ1-2; 8 positions match TRBD1. CDR1 SEHNR and CDR2 FQNEAQ come from the germline V gene (reference sequence). Trimming removed 0 bases from V and 7 bases from J; junction bases left unmatched: 7. The CDR3 extends over 15 amino acids. The CDR3: CASSLAGPQGAGYTF. The CDR3, as DNA: TGTGCCAGCAGCTTAGCGGGGCCCCAGGGGGCTGGCTACACCTTC.